The 20 T cell receptor beta chains below all came from one sample that was sequenced in a study of spatial heterogeneity in lung cancer. Time point defined: sample taken at primary tumor resection. Whole-study results and caveats: It was found that expanded intratumoral alpha and beta TCR counts tracked tumor mutation counts.

No antigens are known for them. TCRdb re-derived calls from the 5' RACE reads in MiXCR, one entry per CDR3 protein. The sample contains 7,500 or so distinct CDR3 sequences, more than 13% of which appear only once. The source was lung tumor tissue, collected at surgery. The receptors come from a female donor with early-stage non-small cell lung cancer.

This clonotype ranks as medium-sized. The chain joins TRBV20-1 to TRBJ1-1; D perhaps matches TRBD1 (5 bases). The CDR3 covers 14 residues. Trimming removed 4 bases from V and 0 bases from J, with 12 bases in between. CDR1 is DFQATT and CDR2 is SNEGSKA in the germline V gene (reference sequence). In DNA form, the CDR3 reads TGCAGTGCTACTCCAGGGAGCATGAACACTGAAGCTTTCTTT. Translating it yields CSATPGSMNTEAFF.

This clonotype is medium-sized in the sample. V usage is TRBV28 and J usage is TRBJ1-2; 7 bases fit TRBD1. The CDR3 length is 16 residues. Germline V gene sequence: CDR1 MDHEN, CDR2 SYDVKM. Trimming at V came to 5 bases and at J to 6 bases, leaving 15 bases not matched to a gene. In nucleotides, the CDR3 is TGTGCCAGCAGTACTAGTAGGGGACAGTGGCTTGATGGCTACACCTTC. Amino acids: CASSTSRGQWLDGYTF.

Ten or more counts support this clonotype. The chain combines TRBV20-1 with TRBJ2-7, with 11 bases fitting TRBD2. Germline CDR1 reads DFQATT; CDR2 reads SNEGSKA (reference sequence). This CDR3 contains 15 residues. V trimming: 2 bases; J trimming: 5 bases; junction bases outside the gene matches: 8. In DNA, the CDR3 is TGCAGTGCTAGATCTTTGGGACTAGCGGTCCACGAGCAGTACTTC. As protein: CSARSLGLAVHEQYF.

By share of the sample, this clonotype is medium-sized. The gene calls are TRBV7-2 and TRBJ1-2; no reliable D call. Germline V lookup: CDR1 SGHTA, CDR2 FQGNSA. Trimming took 1 base from V and 4 from J, leaving 13 bases between them. The CDR3 runs to 15 residues. CDR3 DNA sequence: TGTGCCAGCAGCTTAGTACGCCAGGCAATCTATGGCTACACCTTC. This gives the protein CASSLVRQAIYGYTF.

Within the sample, this clonotype is medium-sized. The rearrangement uses TRBV28 and TRBJ1-1; 7 bases align to TRBD1. The CDR3 is 13 amino acids. The J segment lost 5 bases and the V segment lost 6 bases, leaving 6 bases of the junction unmatched. The germline V gene encodes CDR1 MDHEN and CDR2 SYDVKM. In nucleotides, the CDR3 is TGTGCCAGCAGACTCCAGGGGGTTACTGAAGCTTTCTTT. It is translated as CASRLQGVTEAFF. The variable domain in full, with the rest retrieved from reference TRBV28 and TRBJ1-1, is DVKVTQSSRYLVKRTGEKVFLECVQDMDHENMFWYRQDPGLGLRLIYFSYDVKMKEKGDIPEGYSVSREKKERFSLILESASTNQTSMYLCASRLQGVTEAFFGQGTRLTVV.

This clonotype was recorded many times. This chain links TRBV20-1 with TRBJ1-4; D remains unclear. The V and J ends lost 3 bases and 8 bases respectively, with 16 bases between them. This CDR3 has 14 amino acids. Looked up from germline, CDR1 is DFQATT and CDR2 is SNEGSKA (reference sequence). The CDR3 is CSASQANLGEKLFF. The CDR3 region has the DNA TGCAGTGCTAGCCAGGCCAATTTAGGGGAAAAACTGTTTTTT.

Sample share makes this clonotype medium-sized. The J gene is TRBJ2-2, the V gene TRBV7-9; 9 bases fit TRBD2. The V gene end was trimmed by 4 bases and the J gene end by 7 bases; junction bases not matched to a gene: 10. The germline CDR1 and CDR2 sequences are SEHNR and FQNEAQ (reference sequence). The CDR3 contains 16 residues. CDR3 protein: CASSSPQRGEIGELFF. The CDR3 DNA is TGTGCCAGCAGCTCTCCCCAGCGGGGGGAAATCGGGGAGCTGTTTTTT.

This clonotype was counted ten times or more. The chain is built from TRBV20-1 and TRBJ2-5; 7 bases match TRBD1. Germline CDR1 and CDR2: DFQATT and SNEGSKA (reference sequence). J gave up 4 bases and V 5 bases, and 4 bases lay outside the gene matches. CDR3 length: 12 amino acids. CDR3 in amino acids: CSAQGELETQYF. CDR3 coding DNA: TGCAGTGCTCAGGGGGAGCTAGAGACCCAGTACTTC.

This clonotype rates as medium-sized. V usage is TRBV9 and J usage is TRBJ2-5; 11 nucleotides align to TRBD2. Germline V CDR1 and CDR2: SGDLS, YYNGEE. This CDR3 region has 16 residues. V dropped 0 bases and J dropped 4; count of bases not matched to a gene: 5. CDR3 in amino acids: CASSVGGLAGGETQYF. Here the CDR3 DNA reads TGTGCCAGCAGCGTAGGCGGGCTAGCGGGAGGAGAGACCCAGTACTTC.

By sample fraction, this clonotype is medium-sized. The gene calls are TRBV7-2 and TRBJ2-3; no clear D. V was trimmed by 1 base and J by 2 bases, leaving 7 bases between them. CDR1 is SGHTA and CDR2 is FQGNSA in the germline V gene. CDR3 length: 14 amino acids. The CDR3 reads CASSLGPATDTQYF. In nucleotides, the CDR3 is TGTGCCAGCAGCTTAGGTCCCGCCACAGATACGCAGTATTTT.

V gene TRBV12-3 or TRBV12-4 combines with J gene TRBJ2-2; the match to TRBD1 covers 9 bases. Trimming at V came to 5 bases and at J to 5 bases, leaving 6 bases not matched to a gene. CDR3 size: 15 residues. CDR3 residues: CASSPGQGYTGELFF. DNA of the CDR3: TGTGCCAGCAGTCCGGGACAGGGATATACCGGGGAGCTGTTTTTT.

This clonotype is deemed medium-sized. The chain joins TRBV4-2 to TRBJ1-3; the D is unclear. The CDR3 is made up of 16 amino acids. Trimming took 1 base from V and 2 from J, leaving 12 bases between them. The V gene's germline CDR1 is LGHNA and CDR2 YNFKEQ. DNA of the CDR3: TGTGCCAGCAGCCAAGGAAGGTATCGAACTGGAAACACCATATATTTT. This sequence encodes CASSQGRYRTGNTIYF.

The CDR3 DNA reads TGTGCCAGCAGCTTGAACCTTTGGCAAGGGAACACCGGGGAGCTGTTTTTT. The encoded protein is CASSLNLWQGNTGELFF. The chain is built from TRBV7-3 and TRBJ2-2, with D uncertain. The CDR3 runs 17 residues. Trimming removed 3 bases from V and 1 base from J, with 15 bases in between. Germline values: CDR1 SGHTA, CDR2 FQGTGA.

CDR3 DNA: TGTGCCAGCTCTCGCATCGGTGCGACAGATACGCAGTATTTT. Translating gives CASSRIGATDTQYF. The chain employs TRBV6-1 and TRBJ2-3, with D unclear. This CDR3 is built from 14 residues. The germline CDR1 and CDR2 sequences are MNHNS and SASEGT. V lost 8 bases to trimming and J lost 3 bases, with 15 bases between them.

This clonotype is medium-sized (0.01 to 0.1%). V and J are TRBV27 and TRBJ2-3; TRBD1 agrees at 7 bases. There are 16 residues in the CDR3. Per the germline V gene, CDR1 is MNHEY and CDR2 is SMNVEV (reference sequence). V trimming: 5 bases; J trimming: 1 base; junction bases outside the gene matches: 9. CDR3 residues: CASSPVRDRGTDTQYF. CDR3 bases: TGTGCCAGCAGTCCAGTTAGAGACAGGGGCACAGATACGCAGTATTTT.

The chain's CDR3 is CSELTSAGEQYF. The DNA of the CDR3 is TGCAGCGAATTAACCTCAGCGGGCGAGCAGTACTTC. The chain joins TRBV29-1 to TRBJ2-7; D may be TRBD2 (6 bases). With 7 bases removed from V and 6 bases from J, the gap between germline ends came to 16 bases. Germline V lookup: CDR1 SQVTM, CDR2 ANQGSEA. This CDR3 has 12 amino acids.

The sample holds many counts of this clonotype. The chain couples TRBV27 to TRBJ1-5; D uncertain. Germline lookup yields CDR1 MNHEY and CDR2 SMNVEV (reference sequence). The CDR3 sequence is 14 residues long. V was shortened by 3 bases and J by 0 bases, with 6 bases between the two germline ends. CDR3 nucleotides: TGTGCCAGCAGTTTTCAGTATAGCAATCAGCCCCAGCATTTT. As protein: CASSFQYSNQPQHF.

This chain connects TRBV29-1 to TRBJ2-2, with 9 nucleotides matching TRBD1. This CDR3 contains 14 residues. Losses at the gene ends were 6 bases for V and 6 bases for J; bases not matched to a gene: 8. Germline V gene data show CDR1 as SQVTM and CDR2 as ANQGSEA. CDR3 residues: CSVSGTGSSGELFF. Here the CDR3 DNA reads TGCAGCGTCTCCGGGACAGGGTCCTCCGGGGAGCTGTTTTTT.

At least ten counts were recorded for this clonotype. This chain uses TRBV5-4 with TRBJ1-2, with D perhaps TRBD1 (5 bases). Germline V lookup: CDR1 SGHNT, CDR2 YYREEE (reference sequence). With 0 bases removed from V and 8 bases from J, the gap between germline ends came to 14 bases. There are 14 residues in the CDR3. Here the CDR3 reads CASSLAGLAGGYTF. As DNA, the CDR3 is TGTGCCAGCAGCTTGGCAGGGCTTGCGGGCGGCTACACCTTC.

Many counts were recorded for this clonotype. CDR3 residues: CAISVRDRREDTQYF. The CDR3 coding sequence is TGTGCCATCAGTGTTCGGGACCGCCGGGAAGATACGCAGTATTTT. This chain connects TRBV10-3 to TRBJ2-3; D is perhaps TRBD1 or TRBD2 (5 bases each). CDR3 length: 15 amino acids. V dropped 4 bases and J dropped 5 bases, with 16 bases sitting between them. CDR1 is ENHRY and CDR2 is SYGVKD in the germline V gene.